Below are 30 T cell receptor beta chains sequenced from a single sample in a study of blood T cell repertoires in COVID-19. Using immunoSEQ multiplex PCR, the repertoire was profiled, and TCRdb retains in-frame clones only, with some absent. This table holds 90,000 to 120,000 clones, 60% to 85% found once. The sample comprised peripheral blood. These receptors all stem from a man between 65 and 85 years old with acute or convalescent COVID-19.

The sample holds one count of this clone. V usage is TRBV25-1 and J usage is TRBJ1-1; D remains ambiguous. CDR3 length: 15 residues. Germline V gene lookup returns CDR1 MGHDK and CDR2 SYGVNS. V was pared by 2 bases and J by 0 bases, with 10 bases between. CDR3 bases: TGTGCCAGCAGTGAAAACGTCAGAATGAACACTGAAGCTTTCTTT. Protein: CASSENVRMNTEAFF.

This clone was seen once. The chain's CDR3 is CAISGSSGDNEQFF. For the CDR3, the DNA is TGTGCCATCAGTGGTTCTAGCGGGGACAATGAGCAGTTCTTC. The rearrangement uses TRBV10-3 and TRBJ2-1, with TRBD2 matching over 9 bases. V lost 4 bases, J lost 5 bases, and 3 bases stayed unmatched. This CDR3 has 14 residues. Germline V gene sequence: CDR1 ENHRY, CDR2 SYGVKD.

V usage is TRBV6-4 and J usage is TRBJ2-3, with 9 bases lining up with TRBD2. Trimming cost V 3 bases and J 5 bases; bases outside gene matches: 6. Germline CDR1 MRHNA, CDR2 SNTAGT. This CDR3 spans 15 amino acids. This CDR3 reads CASSEGGGAGDTQYF. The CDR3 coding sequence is TGTGCCAGCAGTGAAGGCGGGGGGGCAGGAGATACGCAGTATTTT.

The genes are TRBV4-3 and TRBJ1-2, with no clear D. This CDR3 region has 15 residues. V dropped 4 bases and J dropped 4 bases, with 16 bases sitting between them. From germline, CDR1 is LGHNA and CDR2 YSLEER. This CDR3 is CASSRELGSAYGYTF. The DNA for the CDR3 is TGCGCCAGCAGCCGGGAGTTAGGTTCCGCCTATGGCTACACCTTC.

CDR3: CATSRDSFTSGNTIYF. DNA for the CDR3: TGTGCCACCAGCAGAGATTCATTTACTTCTGGAAACACCATATATTTT. J is TRBJ1-3 and V is TRBV15; D gene ambiguous. Trimming took off 0 bases at V and 1 base at J, with 10 bases between the two ends. CDR1 LNHNV and CDR2 YYDKDF come from the germline V gene (reference sequence). The CDR3 is 16 amino acids.

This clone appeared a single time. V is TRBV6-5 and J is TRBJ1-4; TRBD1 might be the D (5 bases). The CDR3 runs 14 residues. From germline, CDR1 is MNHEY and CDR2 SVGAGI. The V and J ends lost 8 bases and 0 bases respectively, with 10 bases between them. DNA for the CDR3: TGTGCCAGCCAAGGAGGGGCAACTAATGAAAAACTGTTTTTT. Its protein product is CASQGGATNEKLFF.

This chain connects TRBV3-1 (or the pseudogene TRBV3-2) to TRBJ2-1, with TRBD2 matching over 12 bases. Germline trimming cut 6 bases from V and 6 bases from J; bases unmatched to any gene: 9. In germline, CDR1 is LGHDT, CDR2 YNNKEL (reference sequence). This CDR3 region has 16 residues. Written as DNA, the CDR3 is TGTGCCAGCAGTGCCATCGGACTAGCGGGGTCCAATGAGCAGTTCTTC. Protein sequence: CASSAIGLAGSNEQFF.

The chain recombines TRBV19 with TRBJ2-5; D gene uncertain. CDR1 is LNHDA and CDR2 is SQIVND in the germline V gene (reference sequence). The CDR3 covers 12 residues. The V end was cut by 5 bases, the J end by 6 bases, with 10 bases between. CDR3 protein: CASSPGLQTQYF. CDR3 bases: TGTGCCAGTAGTCCCGGTTTGCAGACCCAGTACTTC.

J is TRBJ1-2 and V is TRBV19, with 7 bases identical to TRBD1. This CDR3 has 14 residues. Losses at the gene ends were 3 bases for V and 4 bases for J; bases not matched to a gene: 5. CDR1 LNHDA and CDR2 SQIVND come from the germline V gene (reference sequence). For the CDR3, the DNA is TGTGCCAGTAGTATCCGGGACAGAGTCTATGGCTACACCTTC. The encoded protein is CASSIRDRVYGYTF.

CDR3 coding DNA: TGTGCCACCAGCGACGAGGGGGCCGCCTTCTACGAGCAGTACTTC. Translated, it gives CATSDEGAAFYEQYF. The V call is TRBV24-1, the J call TRBJ2-7; 7 bases are shared with TRBD1. With V trimmed by 7 bases and J by 3 bases, 11 bases remained unmatched. CDR1 KGHDR and CDR2 SFDVKD come from the germline V gene. The CDR3 sequence is 15 residues long.

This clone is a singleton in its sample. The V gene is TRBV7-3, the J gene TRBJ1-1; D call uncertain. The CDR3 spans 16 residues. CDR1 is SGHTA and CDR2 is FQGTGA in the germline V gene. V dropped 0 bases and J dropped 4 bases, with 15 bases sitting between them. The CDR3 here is CASSLTRDGGITEAFF. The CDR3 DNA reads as TGTGCCAGCAGCTTAACCCGGGATGGAGGGATCACTGAAGCTTTCTTT.

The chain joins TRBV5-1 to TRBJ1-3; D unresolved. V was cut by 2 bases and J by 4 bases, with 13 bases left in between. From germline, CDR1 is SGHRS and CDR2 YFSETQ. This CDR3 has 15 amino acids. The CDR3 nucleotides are TGCGCCAGCAGCTTTAGCCTCGGCGAAGGAAACACCATATATTTT. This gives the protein CASSFSLGEGNTIYF.

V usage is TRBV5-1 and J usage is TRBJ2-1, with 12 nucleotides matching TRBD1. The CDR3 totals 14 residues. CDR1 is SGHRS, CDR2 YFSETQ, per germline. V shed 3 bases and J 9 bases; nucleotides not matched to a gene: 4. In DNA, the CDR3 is TGCGCCAGCAGCTGGGACAGGGGGCAGGGTGAGCAGTTCTTC. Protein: CASSWDRGQGEQFF.

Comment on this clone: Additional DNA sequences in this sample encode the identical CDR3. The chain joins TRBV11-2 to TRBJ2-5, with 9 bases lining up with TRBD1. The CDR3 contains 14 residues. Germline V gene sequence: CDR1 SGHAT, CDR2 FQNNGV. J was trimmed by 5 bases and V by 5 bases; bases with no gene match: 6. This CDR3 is CASSPGQGGETQYF. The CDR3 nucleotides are TGTGCCAGCAGCCCGGGACAGGGCGGGGAGACCCAGTACTTC.

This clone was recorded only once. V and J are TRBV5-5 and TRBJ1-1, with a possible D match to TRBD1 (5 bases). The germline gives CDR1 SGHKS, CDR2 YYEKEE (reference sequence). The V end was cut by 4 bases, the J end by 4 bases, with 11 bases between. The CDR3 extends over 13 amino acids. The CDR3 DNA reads TGTGCCAGCAGCACAGACCAGGGCACTGAAGCTTTCTTT. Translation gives CASSTDQGTEAFF.

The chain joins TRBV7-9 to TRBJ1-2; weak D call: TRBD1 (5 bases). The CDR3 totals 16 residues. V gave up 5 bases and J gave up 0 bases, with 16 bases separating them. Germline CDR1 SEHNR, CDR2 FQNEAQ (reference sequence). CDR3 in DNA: TGTGCCAGCAGCGAGGAGGGGAGTCTAGCTAACTATGGCTACACCTTC. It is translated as CASSEEGSLANYGYTF.

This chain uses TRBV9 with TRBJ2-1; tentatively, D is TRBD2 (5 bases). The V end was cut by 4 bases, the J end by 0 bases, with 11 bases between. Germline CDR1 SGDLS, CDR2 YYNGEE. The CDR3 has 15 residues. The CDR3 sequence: CASSSNGDSYNEQFF. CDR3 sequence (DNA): TGTGCCAGCAGCTCGAACGGGGACTCCTACAATGAGCAGTTCTTC. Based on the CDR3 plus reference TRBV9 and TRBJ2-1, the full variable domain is DSGVTQTPKHLITATGQRVTLRCSPRSGDLSVYWYQQSLDQGLQFLIQYYNGEERAKGNILERFSAQQFPDLHSELNLSSLELGDSALYFCASSSNGDSYNEQFFGPGTRLTVL.

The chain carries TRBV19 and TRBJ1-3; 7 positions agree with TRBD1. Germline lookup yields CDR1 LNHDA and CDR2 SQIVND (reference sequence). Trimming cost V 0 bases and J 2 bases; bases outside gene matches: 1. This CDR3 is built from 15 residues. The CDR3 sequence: CASSIDGTAGNTIYF. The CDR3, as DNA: TGTGCCAGTAGTATAGACGGGACAGCTGGAAACACCATATATTTT.

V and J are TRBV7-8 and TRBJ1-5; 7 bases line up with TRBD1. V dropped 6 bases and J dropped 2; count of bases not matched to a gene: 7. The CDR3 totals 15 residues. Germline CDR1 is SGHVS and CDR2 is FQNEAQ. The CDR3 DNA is TGTGCCAGCAGTCAGAGACAGGGCGGCAATCAGCCCCAGCATTTT. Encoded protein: CASSQRQGGNQPQHF.

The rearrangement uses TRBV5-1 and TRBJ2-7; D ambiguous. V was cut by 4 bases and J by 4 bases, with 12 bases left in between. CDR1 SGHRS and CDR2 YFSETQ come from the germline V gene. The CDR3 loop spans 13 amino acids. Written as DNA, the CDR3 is TGCGCCAGCAGCCCCTTGGCAGGTTACGAGCAGTACTTC. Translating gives CASSPLAGYEQYF.

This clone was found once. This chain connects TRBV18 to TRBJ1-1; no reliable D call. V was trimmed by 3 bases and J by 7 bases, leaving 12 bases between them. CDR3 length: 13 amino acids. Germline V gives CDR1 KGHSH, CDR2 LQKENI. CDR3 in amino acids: CASSPLLGVEAFF. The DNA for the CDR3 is TGTGCCAGCTCACCCTTGTTGGGAGTTGAAGCTTTCTTT.

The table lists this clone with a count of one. The CDR3 region has the DNA TGTGCTAGTGGTTCGCTCCCCGGAGGACAGGGTGTCTATGGCTACACCTTC. Encoded protein: CASGSLPGGQGVYGYTF. The chain joins TRBV12-5 to TRBJ1-2; 8 bases fit TRBD1. Trimming took 4 bases from V and 4 from J; bases not matched to a gene: 14. CDR1 and CDR2 (germline): LGHNT, FRNRAP. CDR3 length equals 17 residues.

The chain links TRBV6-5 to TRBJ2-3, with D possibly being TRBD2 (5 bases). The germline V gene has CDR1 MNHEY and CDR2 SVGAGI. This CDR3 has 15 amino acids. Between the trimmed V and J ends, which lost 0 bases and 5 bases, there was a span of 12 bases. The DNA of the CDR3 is TGTGCCAGCAGTTACTCACTAGGCGACGAAGATACGCAGTATTTT. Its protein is CASSYSLGDEDTQYF.

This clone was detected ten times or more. CDR3 coding DNA: TGTGCCAGCAGCCTTTTCGCGGGGGAGGGGGAGACCCAGTACTTC. As protein: CASSLFAGEGETQYF. The genes are TRBV5-8 and TRBJ2-5; 7 bases agree with TRBD2. Trimming cost V 4 bases and J 5 bases; bases outside gene matches: 11. Germline assignment: CDR1 SGHTS and CDR2 YDEGEE. There are 15 residues in the CDR3.

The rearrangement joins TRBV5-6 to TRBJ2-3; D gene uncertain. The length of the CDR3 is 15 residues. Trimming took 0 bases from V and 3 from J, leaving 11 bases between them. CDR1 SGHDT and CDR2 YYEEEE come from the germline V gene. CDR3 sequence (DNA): TGTGCCAGCAGCTTGGAGGCTAGTATGACAGATACGCAGTATTTT. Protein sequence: CASSLEASMTDTQYF.

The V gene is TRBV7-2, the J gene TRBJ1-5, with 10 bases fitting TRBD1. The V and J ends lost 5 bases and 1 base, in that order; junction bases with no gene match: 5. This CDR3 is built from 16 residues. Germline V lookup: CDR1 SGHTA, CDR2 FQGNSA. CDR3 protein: CASSRRQGASNQPQHF. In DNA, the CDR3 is TGTGCCAGCAGCCGCAGACAGGGGGCAAGCAATCAGCCCCAGCATTTT.

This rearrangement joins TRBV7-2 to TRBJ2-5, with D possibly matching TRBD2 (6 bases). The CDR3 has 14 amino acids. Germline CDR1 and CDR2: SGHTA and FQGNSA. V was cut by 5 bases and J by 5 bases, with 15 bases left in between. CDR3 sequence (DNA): TGTGCCAGCAGCCCTACTAGCCTGGGGGAGACCCAGTACTTC. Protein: CASSPTSLGETQYF.

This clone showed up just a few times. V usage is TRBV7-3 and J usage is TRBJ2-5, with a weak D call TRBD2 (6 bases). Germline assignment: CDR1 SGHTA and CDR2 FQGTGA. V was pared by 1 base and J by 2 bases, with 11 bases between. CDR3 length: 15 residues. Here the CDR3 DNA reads TGTGCCAGCAGCTTAAATGCGGGGTCGCAAGAGACCCAGTACTTC. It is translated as CASSLNAGSQETQYF.

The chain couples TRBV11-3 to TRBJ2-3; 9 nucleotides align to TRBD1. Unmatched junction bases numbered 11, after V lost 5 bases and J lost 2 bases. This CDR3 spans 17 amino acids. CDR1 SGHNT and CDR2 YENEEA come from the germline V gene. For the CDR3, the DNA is TGTGCCAGCAGCAAAGCACCCGGGACAGGGAACACAGATACGCAGTATTTT. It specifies CASSKAPGTGNTDTQYF.

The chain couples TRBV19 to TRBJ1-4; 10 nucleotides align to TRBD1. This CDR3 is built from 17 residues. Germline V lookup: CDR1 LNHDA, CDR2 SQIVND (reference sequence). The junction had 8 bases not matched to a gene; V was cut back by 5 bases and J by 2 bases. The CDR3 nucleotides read TGTGCCAGTAGTCCACCGGGACAGGGGACCACTAATGAAAAACTGTTTTTT. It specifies CASSPPGQGTTNEKLFF.